One sample yielded the 5 T cell receptor beta chains listed below, sequenced in a study of shared clonotypes between healthy human individuals. Produced via immunoSEQ multiplex PCR; TCRdb's table is partial and in-frame only. The repertoire has under 600,000 clones, 98% of them found once; the top ten carry 0.25% to 0.35%. The naive CD8 subset, CD45RO-negative cells positively selected for CCR7, excluded terminally differentiated effector memory CD45RA+ cells. The material sequenced was naive CD8+ T cells sorted from blood. These receptors all come from a man aged 30-40 years in good health.

The chain links TRBV7-8 to TRBJ2-1, with 10 bases identical to TRBD1. The length of the CDR3 is 16 residues. Germline assignment: CDR1 SGHVS and CDR2 FQNEAQ. The V and J ends lost 2 bases and 4 bases, in that order; junction bases with no gene match: 5. The CDR3, as DNA: TGTGCCAGCAGCTTACCGGGACAGGGGAAGTACAATGAGCAGTTCTTC. Translation: CASSLPGQGKYNEQFF.

The chain links TRBV19 to TRBJ1-2, with D unclear. The length of the CDR3 is 10 residues. Germline CDR1 LNHDA, CDR2 SQIVND (reference sequence). V lost 9 bases to trimming and J lost 11 bases, with 13 bases between them. The CDR3 reads CASPGGRYTF. CDR3 nucleotide sequence: TGTGCCAGCCCTGGAGGTCGGTACACCTTC. Filled out from reference TRBV19 and TRBJ1-2, the complete variable domain reads DGGITQSPKYLFRKEGQNVTLSCEQNLNHDAMYWYRQDPGQGLRLIYYSQIVNDFQKGDIAEGYSVSREKKESFPLTVTSAQKNPTAFYLCASPGGRYTFGSGTRLTVV.

The chain uses TRBV2 and TRBJ2-7, with D perhaps TRBD1 (5 bases). There are 11 residues in the CDR3. Trimming removed 7 bases from V and 3 bases from J, with 7 bases in between. Germline CDR1 SNHLY, CDR2 FYNNEI. The CDR3, as DNA: TGTGCCAGCACGGACAACTACGAGCAGTACTTC. Protein: CASTDNYEQYF.

The gene calls are TRBV30 and TRBJ2-1, with 7 nucleotides matching TRBD1. This CDR3 region has 13 residues. Germline loops: CDR1 GTSNPN, CDR2 SVGIG (reference sequence). The V and J ends lost 3 bases and 5 bases, in that order; junction bases with no gene match: 4. CDR3 nucleotide sequence: TGTGCCTGGAGAGGGACAGCGGACAATGAGCAGTTCTTC. Translating it yields CAWRGTADNEQFF.

This clone is a singleton in its sample. The chain combines TRBV19 with TRBJ2-7; D uncertain. V was pared by 6 bases and J by 0 bases, with 9 bases between. This CDR3 region has 13 residues. Per germline, CDR1 LNHDA and CDR2 SQIVND (reference sequence). The CDR3 loop reads CASRDGHSYEQYF. The CDR3 DNA sequence: TGTGCCAGTAGAGACGGCCACTCCTACGAGCAGTACTTC.